This T cell receptor beta chain was documented in a study of T cells in tuberculosis. Study results and limitations: The stringent gate may have excluded weak CD1B-GMM tetramer binders.

This CDR3 is built from 16 residues. The V gene end was trimmed by 4 bases and the J gene end by 0 bases; junction bases not matched to a gene: 5. CDR1 is LNHDA and CDR2 is SQIVND in the germline V gene (reference sequence). Thawed, overnight-rested PBMC were stained with GMM-loaded CD1B tetramer, viability dye and anti-CD3, then sorted. C32 glucose monomycolate from Rhodococcus equi was loaded onto the CD1B tetramers. Tetramer-negative cells, around 100,000 per donor, were also sorted. Assay: immunoSEQ multiplex PCR; the TCRdb copy retains only in-frame clones and omits some. The sample yields 85,000 to 100,000 clones, just over 90% seen once.

The clonotype originates from an adult woman with latent tuberculosis. V and J are TRBV19 and TRBJ1-5, with 8 bases that match TRBD1. Sample: CD1b-GMM tetramer-negative cells sorted from PBMCs. The CDR3 reads CASSNDRGLSNQPQHF. Written as DNA, the CDR3 is TGTGCCAGTAGTAATGACAGGGGACTTAGCAATCAGCCCCAGCATTTT.